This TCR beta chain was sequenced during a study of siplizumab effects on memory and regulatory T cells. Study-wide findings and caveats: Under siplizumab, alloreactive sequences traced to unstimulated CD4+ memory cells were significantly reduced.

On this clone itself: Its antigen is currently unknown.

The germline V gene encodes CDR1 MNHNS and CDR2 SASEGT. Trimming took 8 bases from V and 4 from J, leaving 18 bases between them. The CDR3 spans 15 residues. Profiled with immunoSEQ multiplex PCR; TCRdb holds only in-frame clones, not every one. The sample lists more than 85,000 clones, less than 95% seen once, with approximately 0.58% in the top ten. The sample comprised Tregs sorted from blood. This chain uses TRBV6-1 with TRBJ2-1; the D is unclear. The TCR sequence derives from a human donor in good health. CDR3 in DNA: TGTGCCAGCGGATTAGCTGTTACAATGTACAATGAGCAGTTCTTC. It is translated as CASGLAVTMYNEQFF.